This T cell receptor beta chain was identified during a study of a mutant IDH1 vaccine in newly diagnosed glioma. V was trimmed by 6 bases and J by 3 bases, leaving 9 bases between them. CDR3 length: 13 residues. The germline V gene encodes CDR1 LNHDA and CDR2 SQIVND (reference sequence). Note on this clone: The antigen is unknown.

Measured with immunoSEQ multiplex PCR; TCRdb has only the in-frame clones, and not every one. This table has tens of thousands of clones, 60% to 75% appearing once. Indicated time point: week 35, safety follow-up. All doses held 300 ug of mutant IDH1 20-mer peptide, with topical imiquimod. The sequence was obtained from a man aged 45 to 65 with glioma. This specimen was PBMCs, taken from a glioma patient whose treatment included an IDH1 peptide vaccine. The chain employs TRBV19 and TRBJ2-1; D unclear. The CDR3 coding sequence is TGTGCCAGTAGCCCCGCAATCTACAATGAGCAGTTCTTC. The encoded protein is CASSPAIYNEQFF. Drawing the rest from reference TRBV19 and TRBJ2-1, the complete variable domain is DGGITQSPKYLFRKEGQNVTLSCEQNLNHDAMYWYRQDPGQGLRLIYYSQIVNDFQKGDIAEGYSVSREKKESFPLTVTSAQKNPTAFYLCASSPAIYNEQFFGPGTRLTVL.